Below, 12 T cell receptor beta chains from the same sample are listed, as sequenced in a study of blood T cell repertoires in COVID-19. The table came from immunoSEQ multiplex PCR; TCRdb's copy has only in-frame clones and leaves some out. The repertoire holds about 240,000 clones, with 86% as singletons. The sequenced material came from peripheral blood. The receptors stem from a man aged 60 to 75 with acute or convalescent COVID-19.

This clone occurred once. This chain connects TRBV18 to TRBJ1-2; 11 bases align to TRBD1. J was trimmed by 2 bases and V by 2 bases; bases with no gene match: 7. CDR3 length equals 17 residues. The germline gives CDR1 KGHSH, CDR2 LQKENI. The CDR3 loop is CASSPGQGASFNYGYTF. The CDR3 DNA follows: TGTGCCAGCTCACCAGGACAGGGGGCGTCTTTCAACTATGGCTACACCTTC.

Comment on this clone: This CDR3 is also generated by other DNA sequences in the sample. The rearrangement joins TRBV7-8 to TRBJ1-5; TRBD1 matches 7 bases. Germline CDR1 reads SGHVS; CDR2 reads FQNEAQ. Losses at the gene ends were 3 bases for V and 6 bases for J; bases not matched to a gene: 5. The CDR3 has 14 residues. As DNA, the CDR3 is TGTGCCAGCAGCTTCGACAGGGTAGGTCAGCCCCAGCATTTT. As protein: CASSFDRVGQPQHF.

The V call is TRBV6-2 or TRBV6-3, the J call TRBJ1-1; D gene unclear. This CDR3 has 17 amino acids. The V gene's germline CDR1 is MNHEY and CDR2 SVGEGT. V gave up 0 bases and J gave up 0 bases, with 14 bases separating them. CDR3 nucleotide sequence: TGTGCCAGCAGTTACTCGATCCGGGTTGAGATGAACACTGAAGCTTTCTTT. Protein sequence: CASSYSIRVEMNTEAFF.

This clone was seen a few times. The V call is TRBV5-1, the J call TRBJ1-1; D is unresolved. In germline, CDR1 is SGHRS, CDR2 YFSETQ. The CDR3 sequence is 13 residues long. The V gene lost 7 bases and the J gene lost 1 base, with 11 bases spanning the gap. CDR3 loop: CASHWRENTEAFF. The CDR3 region has the DNA TGCGCCAGCCATTGGCGGGAGAACACTGAAGCTTTCTTT.

V and J are TRBV2 and TRBJ1-5; D is possibly TRBD1 (5 bases). Trimming removed 4 bases from V and 2 bases from J, with 12 bases in between. Germline loops: CDR1 SNHLY, CDR2 FYNNEI. The CDR3 consists of 15 residues. The chain's CDR3 is CASSVVPRGNQPQHF. The CDR3 region has the DNA TGTGCCAGCAGTGTTGTACCCAGGGGCAATCAGCCCCAGCATTTT.

This sequence joins TRBV7-2 and TRBJ2-5; 8 bases match TRBD1. Germline V gene sequence: CDR1 SGHTA, CDR2 FQGNSA. The V gene end was trimmed by 4 bases and the J gene end by 5 bases; junction bases not matched to a gene: 3. The CDR3 has 13 residues. In DNA, the CDR3 is TGTGCCAGCAGCTGGGGACAGGTGGAGACCCAGTACTTC. This codes for CASSWGQVETQYF.

This chain uses TRBV5-5 with TRBJ2-5, with 8 bases aligning to TRBD1. CDR1 is SGHKS and CDR2 is YYEKEE in the germline V gene (reference sequence). The ends lost 1 base at V and 5 bases at J; junction bases unmatched: 4. The CDR3 consists of 14 residues. CDR3 nucleotides: TGTGCCAGCAGCTTGCAGGGGGCGAGGGAGACCCAGTACTTC. It yields the protein CASSLQGARETQYF.

This chain uses TRBV21-1 with TRBJ1-4; the table's D call, TRBD1, was not checked against the DNA. TRBV21-1 is a pseudogene. The CDR3 runs to 16 residues. The chain's CDR3 is CASSKRVDSHNEKLFF. As DNA, the CDR3 is TGTGCCAGCAGCAAACGAGTGGACAGCCATAATGAAAAACTGTTTTTT.

The chain joins TRBV7-9 to TRBJ2-1; D gene ambiguous. The CDR3 has 15 amino acids. Germline loops: CDR1 SEHNR, CDR2 FQNEAQ (reference sequence). Deletions cut 5 bases from V and 6 bases from J, with 17 bases between. CDR3 sequence: CASSPSMGPGNEQFF. The CDR3 bases are TGTGCCAGCAGCCCCAGTATGGGCCCCGGCAATGAGCAGTTCTTC.

This chain joins TRBV18 and TRBJ1-6; D gene ambiguous. Trimming shortened V by 6 bases and J by 2 bases, and 14 bases separated the two germline ends. Germline V gene data show CDR1 as KGHSH and CDR2 as LQKENI. The CDR3 is 16 amino acids. The CDR3 DNA is TGTGCCAGCTCTTCAGCTGGGAGGCCCTATAATTCACCCCTCCACTTT. This codes for CASSSAGRPYNSPLHF.

The J gene is TRBJ2-6, the V gene TRBV19; weak D call: TRBD1 (5 bases). Germline V gives CDR1 LNHDA, CDR2 SQIVND (reference sequence). V lost 5 bases and J 2 bases, leaving 13 bases between the germline ends. The CDR3 sequence is 16 residues long. CDR3 residues: CASSPDQGTGANVLTF. DNA for the CDR3: TGTGCCAGTAGTCCCGACCAGGGAACTGGGGCCAACGTCCTGACTTTC.

The chain employs TRBV3-1 (or the pseudogene TRBV3-2) and TRBJ2-7, with 11 bases lining up with TRBD2. V was clipped by 4 bases and J by 5 bases; unmatched bases: 16. CDR3 size: 18 residues. CDR1 and CDR2 from the germline V gene are LGHDT and YNNKEL (reference sequence). In DNA form, the CDR3 reads TGTGCCAGCAGCCCCCGGGGTGACGCGGGACTAGCGGACAACGAGCAGTACTTC. Translating it yields CASSPRGDAGLADNEQYF.